Below are 8 T cell receptor beta chains sequenced from a single sample in a study of response to subunit inactivated influenza vaccine. TCRdb independently ran MiXCR on the RT-PCR reads; one entry per CDR3 protein. The data show roughly 700,000 distinct CDR3 sequences, roughly 13% seen once. Sequencing used PBMCs from blood, obtained about 14 days before vaccination. Receptors were obtained from a man aged 45 to 65 who received an inactivated influenza vaccine.

This clonotype came up a few times. The chain couples TRBV29-1 to TRBJ2-3; TRBD2 matches at 7 bases. In germline, CDR1 is SQVTM, CDR2 ANQGSEA. This CDR3 is 13 amino acids long. V shed 1 base, J shed 6 bases, and the junction held 4 bases outside the gene matches. The CDR3: CSVEASLADTQYF. The CDR3 region has the DNA TGCAGCGTTGAAGCCTCACTAGCGGATACGCAGTATTTT.

J is TRBJ1-5 and V is TRBV6-5; 7 nucleotides agree with TRBD1. CDR3 length: 15 amino acids. The ends lost 2 bases at V and 3 bases at J; junction bases unmatched: 4. Germline V gene sequence: CDR1 MNHEY, CDR2 SVGAGI. The CDR3 reads CASSYRDSINQPQHF. CDR3 bases: TGTGCCAGCAGTTACCGGGACAGTATCAATCAGCCCCAGCATTTT.

This clonotype has ten or more counts. The chain has TRBV28 and TRBJ2-1; D is unresolved. With 1 base removed from V and 8 bases from J, the gap between germline ends came to 12 bases. The CDR3 runs 14 residues. CDR1 is MDHEN, CDR2 SYDVKM, per germline. The CDR3 reads CASSLFLQTDEQFF. The DNA of the CDR3 is TGTGCCAGCAGTTTATTTTTACAGACGGATGAGCAGTTCTTC.

V and J are TRBV30 and TRBJ2-7; 11 bases match TRBD1. From germline, CDR1 is GTSNPN and CDR2 SVGIG (reference sequence). This CDR3 comprises 13 residues. V shed 3 bases and J 5 bases; nucleotides not matched to a gene: 3. DNA for the CDR3: TGTGCCTGGAGAGGACAGGGGGCAAACGAGCAGTACTTC. Translated, it gives CAWRGQGANEQYF.

This clonotype was observed at least ten times. The J gene is TRBJ2-3, the V gene TRBV2; TRBD2 matches 9 bases. The ends lost 5 bases at V and 0 bases at J; junction bases unmatched: 6. The CDR3 totals 16 residues. CDR1 and CDR2 (germline): SNHLY, FYNNEI. The CDR3 bases are TGTGCCAGCAGTTTCGGACTAGCGATAAGCACAGATACGCAGTATTTT. It codes for CASSFGLAISTDTQYF.

In this sample, this clonotype turned up a few times. V gene TRBV12-3 or TRBV12-4 combines with J gene TRBJ2-7, with 9 positions matching TRBD1. Losses at the gene ends were 6 bases for V and 4 bases for J; bases not matched to a gene: 10. This CDR3 spans 15 amino acids. The CDR3 region is CASSPLYRGPYEQYF. CDR3 nucleotide sequence: TGTGCCAGCAGCCCCCTGTACAGGGGGCCGTACGAGCAGTACTTC.

The chain employs TRBV9 and TRBJ2-7; D might be TRBD2 (6 bases). CDR1 is SGDLS, CDR2 YYNGEE, per germline. The CDR3 extends over 18 amino acids. The ends were cut back, 3 bases at V and 0 bases at J, with 22 bases in the middle. The CDR3 DNA follows: TGTGCCAGCAGCGGACCGAACCCTAGCGTTGGTCGCTCCTACGAGCAGTACTTC. Amino acid sequence: CASSGPNPSVGRSYEQYF.

This clonotype was seen a handful of times. The chain joins TRBV15 to TRBJ2-2, with D uncertain. V was shortened by 4 bases and J by 5 bases, with 5 bases between the two germline ends. Germline CDR1 LNHNV, CDR2 YYDKDF (reference sequence). CDR3 length: 12 residues. The CDR3 nucleotides are TGTGCCACCAGCACGGCAACCGGGGAGCTGTTTTTT. Its translation is CATSTATGELFF.